This T cell receptor (beta chain) was recovered during a study of blood T cells in healthy people across ages. Study-level findings and limits: As age increased, TCR beta diversity per million T cells fell in a roughly linear fashion.

Notes on this clonotype: What it binds is unknown.

Combining a sample-barcoded 5' primer with a J-beta primer mix, a second PCR ran for roughly 7 to 12 cycles. TCRdb reanalysed the 5' RACE reads using MiXCR and keeps one entry per CDR3 protein. The repertoire includes around 900,000 distinct CDR3 sequences, around 54% of them detected once, and about a fifth sits in the top ten. The draw of peripheral blood yielded roughly 9.4 milliliters from each donor. The sequenced material came from blood. This clonotype originated in a woman aged 60 to 75 in good health.

The CDR3: CASSLRIDSGYQETQYF. In DNA form, the CDR3 reads TGTGCCAGCAGCTTACGCATTGATAGCGGGTACCAAGAGACCCAGTACTTC. J is TRBJ2-5 and V is TRBV13, with 7 bases lining up with TRBD2. V gave up 2 bases and J gave up 0 bases; unmatched junction bases: 9. This CDR3 is 17 amino acids long. CDR1 and CDR2 (germline): PRHDT, FYEKMQ (reference sequence). The complete variable domain, with remaining parts taken from reference TRBV13 and TRBJ2-5, reads AAGVIQSPRHLIKEKRETATLKCYPIPRHDTVYWYQQGPGQDPQFLISFYEKMQSDKGSIPDRFSAQQFSDYHSELNMSSLELGDSALYFCASSLRIDSGYQETQYFGPGTRLLVL.